The source of this T cell receptor beta chain is a study of somatic mutations in cytotoxic T cells in rheumatoid arthritis. Study background: Blood samples of roughly 28 ml were drawn from patients (in EDTA) right after diagnosis and before any treatment. Flow sorting yielded some V beta antibody-stained T-cell populations at nearly 100% purity, among them V beta1+ cells sequenced for TCRB.

About this clone itself: Its antigen is still unknown.

Deletions cut 4 bases from V and 0 bases from J, with 13 bases between. CDR3 length: 16 residues. Germline assignment: CDR1 SGHTA and CDR2 FQGNSA. Measured with immunoSEQ multiplex PCR; TCRdb has only the in-frame clones, and not every one. This repertoire shows 13,000 or so clones, approximately 69% found once; its top ten account for 25% to 30%. Study-wide results and caveats: The clonality of CD8+ T cells was not significantly different between rheumatoid arthritis patients and age-matched healthy controls. The largest CD8+ clone made up over 20% of CD8+ cells in about an eighth of the roughly 60 patients.

The sequenced sample consisted of CD8+ T cells sorted from blood. This TCR came from an adult with rheumatoid arthritis. This chain links TRBV7-2 with TRBJ2-4; possibly TRBD1 or TRBD2 for D (5 bases each). The CDR3 spells CASSSPGAVAKNIQYF. DNA for the CDR3: TGTGCCAGCAGCTCTCCCGGGGCTGTAGCCAAAAACATTCAGTACTTC.